This TCR beta chain stems from a study of T-cell memory formation after mild COVID-19. As for the study in general: Largely donor-specific sequence clusters came from a couple of donors.

Via MiXCR, TCRdb re-called the 5' RACE reads, giving one row per CDR3 protein. The sample lists around 340,000 distinct CDR3 sequences; roughly 15% were seen once. From germline, CDR1 is SGHTA and CDR2 FQGTGA. Trimming at V came to 5 bases and at J to 4 bases, leaving 17 bases not matched to a gene. The CDR3 runs to 18 residues. This TCR was sampled from a man aged 18 to 30 who had mild COVID-19 (a few samples of this study predate the infection). Cell type and time point are not known. The chain uses TRBV7-3 and TRBJ2-3; the match to TRBD1 covers 8 bases. Sequenced input: PBMCs or a T cell subset sorted from them (not recorded which). The CDR3 reads CASSLYPGQGGGADTQYF. In nucleotides, the CDR3 is TGTGCCAGCAGCCTATATCCCGGACAGGGAGGTGGGGCAGATACGCAGTATTTT.